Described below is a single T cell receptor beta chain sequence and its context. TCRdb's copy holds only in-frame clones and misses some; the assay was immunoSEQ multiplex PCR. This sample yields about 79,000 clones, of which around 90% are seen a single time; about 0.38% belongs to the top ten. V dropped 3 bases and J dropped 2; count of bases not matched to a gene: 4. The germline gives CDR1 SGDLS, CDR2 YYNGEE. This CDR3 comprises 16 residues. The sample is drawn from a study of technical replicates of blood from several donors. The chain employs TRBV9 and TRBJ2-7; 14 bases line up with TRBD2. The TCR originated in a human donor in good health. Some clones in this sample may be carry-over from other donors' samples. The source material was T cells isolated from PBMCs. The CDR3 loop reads CASSAEGLAGAYEQYF. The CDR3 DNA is TGTGCCAGCAGCGCGGAGGGACTAGCGGGAGCCTACGAGCAGTACTTC. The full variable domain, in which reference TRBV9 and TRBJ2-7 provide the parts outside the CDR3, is DSGVTQTPKHLITATGQRVTLRCSPRSGDLSVYWYQQSLDQGLQFLIQYYNGEERAKGNILERFSAQQFPDLHSELNLSSLELGDSALYFCASSAEGLAGAYEQYFGPGTRLTVT.